The rows below give T cell receptor beta chains drawn from one sample of a study of blood T cell repertoires in COVID-19. Sequencing was performed with immunoSEQ multiplex PCR; in TCRdb, only in-frame clones are kept and a portion is missing. The table has fewer than 250,000 clones, approximately 82% seen once. What was sequenced was peripheral blood. The receptor source for this set is a man over 45 with active or convalescent COVID-19. Both conserved end residues are part of each CDR3. D genes are given only for firm matches. The size entry is marked missing in some rows and otherwise reads once, few, many or a size class.

TRBV27	TRBD2	few	TRBJ2-1	CASSPRGLAEEGEFF	TGTGCCAGCAGCCCCAGGGGACTAGCGGAAGAGGGGGAGTTCTTC
TRBV30	TRBD2	-	TRBJ2-1	CAWSLAGGYNEQFF	TGTGCCTGGAGTCTAGCGGGGGGCTACAATGAGCAGTTCTTC
TRBV11-2	TRBD2	-	TRBJ2-7	CASSFLASGGDRIYEQYF	TGTGCCAGCAGCTTTTTGGCTAGCGGGGGGGACCGTATCTACGAGCAGTACTTC
TRBV3-1/TRBV3-2	-	-	TRBJ1-6	CASSQEAGGNSPLHF	TGTGCCAGCAGCCAAGAGGCGGGTGGTAATTCACCCCTCCACTTT
TRBV30	TRBD1	-	TRBJ1-3	CAWSVLAGGGGGNTIYF	TGTGCCTGGAGTGTACTGGCAGGGGGAGGAGGTGGAAACACCATATATTTT
TRBV19	-	-	TRBJ1-5	CASSSWRGSNQPQHF	TGTGCCAGTAGTAGTTGGAGGGGCAGCAATCAGCCCCAGCATTTT
TRBV5-6	-	-	TRBJ1-4	CASSQGARDNEKLFF	TGTGCCAGCAGCCAAGGAGCTCGGGATAATGAAAAACTGTTTTTT
TRBV19	-	-	TRBJ2-3	CASSNNRAYTTDTQYF	TGTGCCAGTAGTAACAACAGGGCCTATACCACAGATACGCAGTATTTT
TRBV3-1/TRBV3-2	-	-	TRBJ2-1	CASSQGDNEQFF	TGTGCCAGCAGCCAGGGAGACAATGAGCAGTTCTTC
TRBV4-1	TRBD2	-	TRBJ2-7	CASSHPTSGSRYEQYF	TGCGCCAGCAGCCACCCGACTAGCGGGAGCAGGTACGAGCAGTACTTC